The clone carrying this T cell receptor beta chain was seen many times. CDR3 length: 12 amino acids. V was shortened by 1 base and J by 8 bases, with 3 bases between the two germline ends. Then a second PCR, running roughly 7 to 11 cycles, was carried out with a sample-barcoded 5' primer and a J-beta primer mix. TCRdb analysed the 5' RACE reads with MiXCR anew, one entry per CDR3 protein. The sample carries 1.5 million to 2 million distinct CDR3 sequences, under 30% recorded once. This sample is drawn from a study of blood T cells in healthy people across ages. The chain employs TRBV12-3 or TRBV12-4 and TRBJ1-6; D remains ambiguous. This TCR derives from a woman aged 25 to 45 in good health. Sequenced input: blood. CDR3 in DNA: TGTGCCAGCAGTTTAGAGGATTCACCCCTCCACTTT. Its protein is CASSLEDSPLHF.